The 23 T cell receptor beta chains below all came from one sample that was sequenced in a study of cytomegalovirus exposure and HLA in healthy donors (dated by TCRdb to 2016 to 2017). Receptor amplification or capture employed the immunoSEQ multiplex PCR assay. For the multiplex PCR, a mixture combining 60 forward primers for TCR Vbeta segments and 13 reverse primers for TCR Jbeta segments was used. TCRdb retrieved this table from immuneACCESS and kept in-frame rearrangements only. Not all clones are present; in checked studies, unresolved V genes account for under half, and no reason is known for the remainder. This sample has 130,000 or so clones in its table, and about 85% of those were observed once. The leading ten clones occupy under 8.5% of the sample. The sample taken for sequencing was PBMCs. The receptors were sampled from a woman in her twenties or thirties in good health and CMV-seropositive.

The chain couples TRBV2 to TRBJ1-6; the D is unclear. The CDR3 contains 13 residues. The germline V gene has CDR1 SNHLY and CDR2 FYNNEI. Trimming stripped 3 bases from V and 4 bases from J, with 4 bases between. CDR3 amino acids: CASSDRYNSPLHF. CDR3 coding DNA: TGTGCCAGCAGTGACAGATATAATTCACCCCTCCACTTT.

The chain carries TRBV5-1 and TRBJ2-3, with D tentatively TRBD1 (6 bases). This CDR3 has 14 residues. Germline values: CDR1 SGHRS, CDR2 YFSETQ. Trimming stripped 7 bases from V and 2 bases from J, with 14 bases between. CDR3 amino acids: CASGRDINTDTQYF. CDR3 nucleotides: TGCGCCAGCGGAAGGGACATCAACACAGATACGCAGTATTTT.

This clone turned up a few times. This chain uses TRBV9 with TRBJ2-1; 8 nucleotides agree with TRBD1. With 4 bases clipped from V and 4 bases from J, the junction kept 10 bases outside the gene matches. The CDR3 sequence is 16 residues long. Germline-derived CDR1 and CDR2 are SGDLS and YYNGEE. CDR3 in amino acids: CASSPSGQGGYNEQFF. CDR3 coding DNA: TGTGCCAGCAGCCCCTCCGGACAGGGAGGTTACAATGAGCAGTTCTTC. Full variable domain (rest looked up from reference TRBV9 and TRBJ2-1): DSGVTQTPKHLITATGQRVTLRCSPRSGDLSVYWYQQSLDQGLQFLIQYYNGEERAKGNILERFSAQQFPDLHSELNLSSLELGDSALYFCASSPSGQGGYNEQFFGPGTRLTVL.

The chain couples TRBV29-1 to TRBJ2-6; D might be TRBD1 (5 bases). Trimming cost V 6 bases and J 7 bases, with 13 bases left between them. The CDR3 is 13 amino acids. Germline V gene sequence: CDR1 SQVTM, CDR2 ANQGSEA. The CDR3 region is CSVATDSANVLTF. As DNA, the CDR3 is TGCAGCGTAGCTACCGACAGTGCCAACGTCCTGACTTTC.

This clone was detected only a few times. The rearrangement uses TRBV28 and TRBJ2-7, with D maybe TRBD2 (5 bases). The germline CDR1 and CDR2 sequences are MDHEN and SYDVKM. The CDR3 has 14 residues. Trimming took off 1 base at V and 2 bases at J, with 9 bases between the two ends. CDR3 sequence (DNA): TGTGCCAGCAGTTTATATGGGAGTACCTACGAGCAGTACTTC. This gives the protein CASSLYGSTYEQYF.

Only a few counts were recorded for this clone. This chain joins TRBV5-3 and TRBJ2-1; D is unresolved. TRBV5-3 is an open reading frame whose function is uncertain. The V and J ends lost 1 base and 7 bases respectively, with 12 bases between them. The CDR3 length is 14 residues. CDR3 loop: CARSLYGLRNEQFF. The CDR3 coding sequence is TGTGCCAGAAGCTTGTATGGGCTCCGTAATGAGCAGTTCTTC.

The rearrangement links TRBV4-2 to TRBJ2-5; the match to TRBD1 covers 8 bases. Trimming cost V 0 bases and J 4 bases; bases outside gene matches: 1. The CDR3 has 14 amino acids. Germline CDR1 reads LGHNA; CDR2 reads YNFKEQ. The CDR3 coding sequence is TGTGCCAGCAGCCAAGAGGGACAGGTAGAGACCCAGTACTTC. Translating it yields CASSQEGQVETQYF.

DNA of the CDR3: TGTGCCATCAACCCCTCGGGGGGGGAGCAAGAGACCCAGTACTTC. Translation gives CAINPSGGEQETQYF. The chain has TRBV10-3 and TRBJ2-5; TRBD2 matches at 8 bases. With 7 bases clipped from V and 2 bases from J, the junction kept 9 bases outside the gene matches. Germline loops: CDR1 ENHRY, CDR2 SYGVKD. CDR3 length: 15 amino acids.

The chain links TRBV30 to TRBJ2-7, with 9 bases that match TRBD2. V shed 5 bases and J 0 bases; nucleotides not matched to a gene: 11. CDR3 length: 16 amino acids. Germline lookup yields CDR1 GTSNPN and CDR2 SVGIG (reference sequence). This CDR3 is CAWAYLAGSSSYEQYF. The CDR3 DNA follows: TGTGCCTGGGCCTATCTAGCGGGGAGTTCCTCCTACGAGCAGTACTTC. The entire variable domain, with the rest obtained from reference TRBV30 and TRBJ2-7, is as follows: SQTIHQWPATLVQPVGSPLSLECTVEGTSNPNLYWYRQAAGRGLQLLFYSVGIGQISSEVPQNLSASRPQDRQFILSSKKLLLSDSGFYLCAWAYLAGSSSYEQYFGPGTRLTVT.

The CDR3 is CASSKIMWADGYEQYF. In DNA, the CDR3 is TGTGCCAGCAGTAAGATTATGTGGGCCGACGGCTACGAGCAGTACTTC. The chain couples TRBV2 to TRBJ2-7; D ambiguous. Germline loops: CDR1 SNHLY, CDR2 FYNNEI. The CDR3 sequence is 16 residues long. Between the trimmed V and J ends, which lost 5 bases and 3 bases, there was a span of 20 bases.

The table lists this clone with a few counts. The rearrangement uses TRBV5-3 and TRBJ2-7; TRBD2 matches 14 bases. TRBV5-3 counts as an open reading frame of uncertain function. V trimming: 2 bases; J trimming: 3 bases; junction bases outside the gene matches: 4. The CDR3 consists of 16 residues. The chain's CDR3 is CARSLRTSGGYYEQYF. The DNA for the CDR3 is TGTGCCAGAAGCTTAAGGACTAGCGGGGGGTACTACGAGCAGTACTTC.

The CDR3, as DNA: TGTGCCAGCGGGGAGGGCCGAAACACCATATATTTT. Residues: CASGEGRNTIYF. The chain has TRBV2 and TRBJ1-3; D is ambiguous. Germline-derived CDR1 and CDR2 are SNHLY and FYNNEI. The CDR3 is 12 amino acids. Trimming took off 8 bases at V and 5 bases at J, with 10 bases between the two ends.

The chain employs TRBV2 and TRBJ2-7; D possibly corresponds to TRBD2 (5 bases). The CDR3 runs 11 residues. Germline V CDR1 and CDR2: SNHLY, FYNNEI. The V end was cut by 8 bases, the J end by 4 bases, with 9 bases between. The CDR3 spells CASRTAYEQYF. CDR3 bases: TGTGCCAGCCGGACTGCTTACGAGCAGTACTTC.

A few counts support this clone. This sequence joins TRBV5-1 and TRBJ2-1, with 12 bases matching TRBD2. The length of the CDR3 is 15 residues. The ends lost 3 bases at V and 8 bases at J; junction bases unmatched: 6. Germline values: CDR1 SGHRS, CDR2 YFSETQ. In DNA form, the CDR3 reads TGCGCCAGCAGCTCCCTAGCGGGAGGGGGGGATGAGCAGTTCTTC. Translation gives CASSSLAGGGDEQFF.

This chain links TRBV2 with TRBJ2-4; 9 nucleotides line up with TRBD1. After removal of 6 bases from V and 8 bases from J, the junction contained 8 bases not matched to a gene. CDR1 and CDR2 (germline): SNHLY, FYNNEI. The CDR3 totals 14 residues. CDR3 in DNA: TGTGCCAGCAGGCCCGACAGGGGGATAGACATTCAGTACTTC. Protein sequence: CASRPDRGIDIQYF.

V gene TRBV28 combines with J gene TRBJ1-4; D gene unclear. Germline lookup yields CDR1 MDHEN and CDR2 SYDVKM. V lost 2 bases, J lost 8 bases, and 15 bases lay in between. The CDR3 runs 15 residues. The CDR3 is CASSLPAGLSEKLFF. The CDR3, as DNA: TGTGCCAGCAGTTTACCGGCCGGGTTAAGCGAAAAACTGTTTTTT.

The rearrangement uses TRBV16 and TRBJ2-4; 9 nucleotides match TRBD1. V was clipped by 8 bases and J by 2 bases; unmatched bases: 4. The CDR3 covers 14 residues. Germline V gene sequence: CDR1 KGHSY, CDR2 FQNENV. The CDR3 DNA sequence: TGTGCCAGCTCGGGACAGGGCCCCAAAAACATTCAGTACTTC. Protein product: CASSGQGPKNIQYF. Full variable domain (missing parts from reference TRBV16 and TRBJ2-4): GEEVAQTPKHLVRGEGQKAKLYCAPIKGHSYVFWYQQVLKNEFKFLISFQNENVFDETGMPKERFSAKCLPNSPCSLEIQATKLEDSAVYFCASSGQGPKNIQYFGAGTRLSVL.

This clone was counted a few times. Other DNA sequences of this sample code for an identical CDR3. The chain joins TRBV7-9 to TRBJ2-7; a weak D match, TRBD1 (5 bases). This CDR3 contains 14 residues. V gave up 5 bases and J gave up 0 bases, with 11 bases separating them. Germline CDR1 and CDR2: SEHNR and FQNEAQ (reference sequence). The CDR3 loop reads CASSPPGSSYEQYF. DNA for the CDR3: TGTGCCAGCAGCCCTCCAGGGTCCTCCTACGAGCAGTACTTC.

The V and J genes are TRBV2 and TRBJ1-5; 8 nucleotides line up with TRBD1. Germline CDR1 SNHLY, CDR2 FYNNEI. The trim removed 7 bases at V and 1 base at J, leaving 9 bases unmatched. The CDR3 is made up of 16 amino acids. The CDR3 reads CASNLQGAISNQPQHF. In nucleotides, the CDR3 is TGTGCCAGCAACCTTCAGGGGGCTATAAGCAATCAGCCCCAGCATTTT.

J is TRBJ1-2 and V is TRBV5-4; maybe TRBD1 (5 bases). This CDR3 is built from 12 residues. Trimming cost V 4 bases and J 8 bases, with 12 bases left between them. The germline CDR1 and CDR2 sequences are SGHNT and YYREEE (reference sequence). CDR3 coding DNA: TGTGCCAGCAGCCCTCGGGGACTCGGCTACACCTTC. It specifies CASSPRGLGYTF.

This chain joins TRBV19 and TRBJ2-2; TRBD2 matches 7 bases. Germline lookup yields CDR1 LNHDA and CDR2 SQIVND (reference sequence). Trimming removed 5 bases from V and 6 bases from J; junction bases left unmatched: 12. This CDR3 contains 16 residues. CDR3 sequence: CASSSPAGRVAGELFF. The CDR3 DNA reads TGTGCCAGTAGTTCACCAGCGGGAAGGGTGGCCGGGGAGCTGTTTTTT.

This rearrangement joins TRBV5-6 to TRBJ1-2; D unclear. The V gene's germline CDR1 is SGHDT and CDR2 YYEEEE. The CDR3 extends over 14 amino acids. V dropped 0 bases and J dropped 0 bases, with 6 bases sitting between them. CDR3 amino acids: CASSLGETNYGYTF. The CDR3 DNA follows: TGTGCCAGCAGCTTGGGGGAGACTAACTATGGCTACACCTTC.

Concerning this clone itself: Additional DNA sequences in this sample encode the identical CDR3. The rearrangement links TRBV6-1 to TRBJ2-4; 8 positions agree with TRBD2. The length of the CDR3 is 17 residues. Germline V lookup: CDR1 MNHNS, CDR2 SASEGT. V was clipped by 2 bases and J by 0 bases; unmatched bases: 6. This chain's CDR3 is CASSERERGLAKNIQYF. The CDR3 nucleotides read TGTGCCAGCAGTGAAAGGGAGCGGGGGTTAGCCAAAAACATTCAGTACTTC.